This TCR beta chain is from a study of T cells after yellow fever vaccination. CDR3 length equals 14 residues. The V gene lost 5 bases and the J gene lost 5 bases, with 16 bases spanning the gap. Per the germline V gene, CDR1 is SGHDT and CDR2 is YYEEEE. TCRdb re-analysed the 5' RACE reads in MiXCR, keeping a single row per CDR3 protein. The sample lists fewer than 400,000 distinct CDR3 sequences, over 5% occurring once. Many counts were recorded for this clonotype. This chain links TRBV5-6 with TRBJ1-1, with D tentatively TRBD1 (6 bases). The TCR comes from a man aged 30-40 years who received the YFV17D yellow fever vaccine. The specimen was PBMCs, collected 5 days after the yellow fever booster vaccination. Here the CDR3 DNA reads TGTGCCAGCAGTCGGGGGGGCAGTGATACTGAAGCTTTCTTT. Amino acids: CASSRGGSDTEAFF.